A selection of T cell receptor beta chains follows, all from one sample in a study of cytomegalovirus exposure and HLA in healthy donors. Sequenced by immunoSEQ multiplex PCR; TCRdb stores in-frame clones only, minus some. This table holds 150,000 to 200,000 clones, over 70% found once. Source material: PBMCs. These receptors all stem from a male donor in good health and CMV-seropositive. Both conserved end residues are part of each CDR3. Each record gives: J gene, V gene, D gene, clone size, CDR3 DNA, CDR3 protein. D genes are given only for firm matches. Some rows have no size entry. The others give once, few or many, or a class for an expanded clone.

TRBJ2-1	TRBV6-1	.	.	TGTGCCAGCAGTGATCCGGGAAGTGAGCAGTTCTTC	CASSDPGSEQFF
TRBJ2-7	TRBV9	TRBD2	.	TGTGCCAGCAGCGTAACTAGCGGGGGGCCAGGCGAGCAGTACTTC	CASSVTSGGPGEQYF
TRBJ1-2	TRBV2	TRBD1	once	TGTGCCAGCAGCGCGGGACAGGTGGGCCGAAACTATGGCTACACCTTC	CASSAGQVGRNYGYTF
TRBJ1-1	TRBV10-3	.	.	TGTGCCATCAGTGAGGAGGAGGGTGCGAACACTGAAGCTTTCTTT	CAISEEEGANTEAFF
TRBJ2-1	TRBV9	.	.	TGTGCCAGCAGCGTGGCCCTCCGAGCAGACTCTGGGAATGAGCAGTTCTTC	CASSVALRADSGNEQFF
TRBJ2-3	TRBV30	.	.	TGTGCCTTTTCCCTGCGGGGCTGGGCAGATACGCAGTATTTT	CAFSLRGWADTQYF
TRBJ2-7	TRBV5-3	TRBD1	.	TGTGCCAGAAGCCTAGGACAGGGGGCGCCGTTTAACGAGCAGTACTTC	CARSLGQGAPFNEQYF
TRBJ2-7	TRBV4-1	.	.	TGCGCCAGCAGCCAAGTGGTCAGGCTAACCTACGAGCAGTACTTC	CASSQVVRLTYEQYF
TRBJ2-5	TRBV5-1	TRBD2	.	TGCGCCAGCAGCTCCGGACTAGCAGCGGAGACCCAGTACTTC	CASSSGLAAETQYF
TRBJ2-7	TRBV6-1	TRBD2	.	TGTGCCAGCAGTGAGCTTTCTAGCGGGGGGCGGCGGGTCTACGAGCAGTACTTC	CASSELSSGGRRVYEQYF
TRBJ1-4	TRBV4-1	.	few	TGCGCCAGCAGCGCCCGACAGGTAATCAATGAAAAACTGTTTTTT	CASSARQVINEKLFF
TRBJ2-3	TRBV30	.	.	TGTGCCTGGAGGGAGTTTCCTCCCACAGATACGCAGTATTTT	CAWREFPPTDTQYF
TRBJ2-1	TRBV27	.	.	TGTGCCAGCGGCTGGCCTCGCGAGCAGTTCTTC	CASGWPREQFF
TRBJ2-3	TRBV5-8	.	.	TGTGCCAGCAGCCTATCCGGGGGACGCACAGATACGCAGTATTTT	CASSLSGGRTDTQYF
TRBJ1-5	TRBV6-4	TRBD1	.	TGTGCCAGCAGTGACACCCGGGACAGTAAGAACTGGCCCCAGCATTTT	CASSDTRDSKNWPQHF
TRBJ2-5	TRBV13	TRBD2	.	TGTGCCAGCAGCTCCCGGACTAGCGGGGAGACCCAGTACTTC	CASSSRTSGETQYF
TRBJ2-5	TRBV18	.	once	TGTGCCAGCTCAACCCTCTCGGGATTCCAAGAGACCCAGTACTTC	CASSTLSGFQETQYF
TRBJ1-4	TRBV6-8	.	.	TGTGCCAACGACGTCTACAGTCCTGAAAAACTGTTTTTT	CANDVYSPEKLFF
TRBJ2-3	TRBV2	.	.	TGTGCCAGCAGTCGGAGCGGGTCGCGCACAGATACGCAGTATTTT	CASSRSGSRTDTQYF
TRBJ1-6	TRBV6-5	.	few	TGTGCCAGCAGTGCGACAGGTTTGGCCAATTCACCCCTCCACTTT	CASSATGLANSPLHF
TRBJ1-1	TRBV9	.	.	TGTGCCAGCAGCACAGGACAGAACACTGAAGCTTTCTTT	CASSTGQNTEAFF
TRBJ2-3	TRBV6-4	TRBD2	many	TGTGCCAGCAGTGACTCGGCGGGGGGGTCCACAGATACGCAGTATTTT	CASSDSAGGSTDTQYF
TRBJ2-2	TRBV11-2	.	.	TGTGCCAGCAGCTTTTCAGGGACCGGGGAGCTGTTTTTT	CASSFSGTGELFF
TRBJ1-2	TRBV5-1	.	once	TGCGCCAGCAGCTTGGCCGGGGGGCAGGACGTGCTTGGCTACACCTTC	CASSLAGGQDVLGYTF
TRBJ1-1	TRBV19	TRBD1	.	TGTGCCAGTAAGCCGGACAGGGTGAACACTGAAGCTTTCTTT	CASKPDRVNTEAFF
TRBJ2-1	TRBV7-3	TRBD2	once	TGTGCCAGCAGCTCCACACAGCGGGGGGGCCGGGGAGGGCAGTTCTTC	CASSSTQRGGRGGQFF
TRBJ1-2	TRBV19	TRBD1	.	TGTGCCAGTAGTCCTAGGGGGCATGGCTACACCTTC	CASSPRGHGYTF
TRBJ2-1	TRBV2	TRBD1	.	TGTGCCATCGGGACAGGGGCCCTGGGCAATGAGCAGTTCTTC	CAIGTGALGNEQFF
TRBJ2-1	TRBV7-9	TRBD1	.	TGTGCCAGCAGCTTTCCAAACCTTGGGACAGCCCACTACAATGAGCAGTTCTTC	CASSFPNLGTAHYNEQFF
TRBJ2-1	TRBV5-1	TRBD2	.	TGCGCCAGCAGCTTGGTTGGGACTAGCGGGGGGGGCACCTACAATGAGCAGTTCTTC	CASSLVGTSGGGTYNEQFF
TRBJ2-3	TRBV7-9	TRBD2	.	TGTGCCAGCTCTCCCGGGGGGGCACCGACAGATACGCAGTATTTT	CASSPGGAPTDTQYF
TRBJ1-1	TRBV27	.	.	TGTGCCAGCAGTTTGGCGGGGGTGAACACTGAAGCTTTCTTT	CASSLAGVNTEAFF
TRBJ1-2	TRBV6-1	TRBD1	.	TGTGCCAGCAGTCCTAGACAGGGCTCGACAAATGGCTACACCTTC	CASSPRQGSTNGYTF
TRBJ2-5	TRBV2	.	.	TGTGCCAGCAACTTTGTCCCGCGGGGAGAGACCCAGTACTTC	CASNFVPRGETQYF
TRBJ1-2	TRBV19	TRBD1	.	TGTGCCAGTAGTGAGGGGGACAGGTCCTATGGCTACACCTTC	CASSEGDRSYGYTF
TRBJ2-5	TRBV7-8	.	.	TGTGCTTGGTCTGCGGAGCCTAGGGAGACCCAGTACTTC	CAWSAEPRETQYF
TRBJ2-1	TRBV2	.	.	TGTGCCAGCAGTGAAGAGGACTATTACAATGAGCAGTTCTTC	CASSEEDYYNEQFF
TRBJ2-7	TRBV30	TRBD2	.	TGTGCCTGGAGTGTTGCTAGCGGGACCTCCTACGAGCAGTACTTC	CAWSVASGTSYEQYF
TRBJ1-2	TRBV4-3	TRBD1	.	TGCGCCAGCAGCCCTTTGAGAGGGGGCGCGGGTGGCTACACCTTC	CASSPLRGGAGGYTF